A single sample is the source of the 8 T cell receptor beta chains below, sequenced in a study of brain T cells in children with intractable seizures. This table comes from immunoSEQ multiplex PCR, and its TCRdb copy is limited to in-frame clones, with some not included. The data show approximately 110,000 clones, with approximately 94% seen just once and around 4.1% held by the top ten. The sequences come from peripheral blood, collected at surgery. The receptor set was obtained from a boy under two years old with hemimegalencephaly and intractable seizures.

The J gene is TRBJ2-3, the V gene TRBV7-3; no definite D call. The V gene's germline CDR1 is SGHTA and CDR2 FQGTGA. This CDR3 is built from 18 residues. Trimming removed 1 base from V and 5 bases from J, with 22 bases in between. CDR3 region: CASSLKRVVVFGLDTQYF. The CDR3 nucleotides read TGTGCCAGCAGCTTAAAAAGGGTTGTGGTTTTCGGTTTAGATACGCAGTATTTT.

CDR3 in amino acids: CASSQAESGAREQFF. As DNA, the CDR3 is TGTGCCAGCAGCCAAGCTGAATCGGGAGCTAGGGAGCAGTTCTTC. The rearrangement uses TRBV3-1 (or the pseudogene TRBV3-2) and TRBJ2-1; a weak D match, TRBD2 (6 bases). CDR1 is LGHDT, CDR2 YNNKEL, per germline (reference sequence). Trimming removed 1 base from V and 10 bases from J, with 17 bases in between. This CDR3 has 15 residues.

CDR3 loop: CASSLGLAGVGNEQFF. The CDR3 coding sequence is TGTGCCAGCAGCTTAGGACTAGCGGGAGTCGGGAATGAGCAGTTCTTC. This rearrangement joins TRBV13 to TRBJ2-1, with 11 bases that match TRBD2. The CDR3 is made up of 16 amino acids. V gave up 0 bases and J gave up 7 bases; unmatched junction bases: 5. Germline V lookup: CDR1 PRHDT, CDR2 FYEKMQ (reference sequence).

The V and J genes are TRBV9 and TRBJ2-5; 8 nucleotides match TRBD2. Trimming cost V 4 bases and J 4 bases; bases outside gene matches: 12. The V gene's germline CDR1 is SGDLS and CDR2 YYNGEE. The CDR3 has 16 amino acids. CDR3 protein: CASSWRAGEVGETQYF. The CDR3 bases are TGTGCCAGCAGCTGGCGAGCGGGAGAGGTCGGAGAGACCCAGTACTTC.

This clone is a singleton in its sample. CDR3 coding DNA: TGTGCCAGCAGCCAACCGGGACAGTTCTACAATGAGCAGTTCTTC. This encodes CASSQPGQFYNEQFF. This rearrangement joins TRBV6-5 to TRBJ2-1; 7 nucleotides line up with TRBD1. The trim removed 6 bases at V and 3 bases at J, leaving 8 bases unmatched. The germline V gene has CDR1 MNHEY and CDR2 SVGAGI. This CDR3 region has 15 residues.

This clone was seen just once. The V call is TRBV3-1 (or the pseudogene TRBV3-2), the J call TRBJ1-2; no clear D gene. The CDR3 spans 12 residues. Per germline, CDR1 LGHDT and CDR2 YNNKEL (reference sequence). V lost 0 bases and J lost 1, with 0 bases in between. Here the CDR3 DNA reads TGTGCCAGCAGCCAAGATAACTATGGCTACACCTTC. It yields the protein CASSQDNYGYTF.

The chain is built from TRBV4-1 and TRBJ2-3; D may be TRBD2 (6 bases). The germline V gene has CDR1 MGHRA and CDR2 YSYEKL. V lost 8 bases and J lost 0, with 12 bases in between. The CDR3 totals 14 residues. In DNA form, the CDR3 reads TGCGCCAGCGGGCGGGGTACTAGCACAGATACGCAGTATTTT. Translation: CASGRGTSTDTQYF.

The chain is built from TRBV5-4 and TRBJ2-3; D may correspond to TRBD1 or TRBD2 (5 bases each). CDR1 SGHNT and CDR2 YYREEE come from the germline V gene (reference sequence). The CDR3 spans 14 residues. Between the trimmed V and J ends, which lost 4 bases and 0 bases, there was a span of 9 bases. The CDR3 reads CASSPRDSTDTQYF. The CDR3 region has the DNA TGTGCCAGCAGCCCTCGGGACAGCACAGATACGCAGTATTTT.